This T cell receptor (beta chain) was recovered during a study of blood T cell repertoires in COVID-19. Background on the study: Sample material is recorded as cDNA or gDNA derived from T cells, B-cell-depleted T cells, or PBMCs.

The cohort comprised adults aged 18 to 89 years residing in approximately 25 US areas. Clinical history reported by participants formed the basis on which cohorts were assigned. For recovered donors of Cohort 3, there were two negative PCRs, clearance, or symptom resolution. Germline lookup yields CDR1 KGHSH and CDR2 LQKENI. The germline V and J ends were trimmed by 2 bases and 6 bases, with 17 bases remaining between them. The CDR3 is 16 residues long. Profiling relied on immunoSEQ multiplex PCR, and the TCRdb table lists in-frame clones only, not all of them. This sample has 310,000 or so clones, with roughly 90% found just once.

V is TRBV18 and J is TRBJ1-5; D might be TRBD1 (5 bases). This clonotype originated in a woman between 18 and 29 years old who had recovered from COVID-19. Material for sequencing was PBMCs or T cells enriched from blood (not recorded which). The CDR3 region has the DNA TGTGCCAGCTCACCATTAGAACAGGATCTGTCTCAGCCCCAGCATTTT. Protein: CASSPLEQDLSQPQHF.